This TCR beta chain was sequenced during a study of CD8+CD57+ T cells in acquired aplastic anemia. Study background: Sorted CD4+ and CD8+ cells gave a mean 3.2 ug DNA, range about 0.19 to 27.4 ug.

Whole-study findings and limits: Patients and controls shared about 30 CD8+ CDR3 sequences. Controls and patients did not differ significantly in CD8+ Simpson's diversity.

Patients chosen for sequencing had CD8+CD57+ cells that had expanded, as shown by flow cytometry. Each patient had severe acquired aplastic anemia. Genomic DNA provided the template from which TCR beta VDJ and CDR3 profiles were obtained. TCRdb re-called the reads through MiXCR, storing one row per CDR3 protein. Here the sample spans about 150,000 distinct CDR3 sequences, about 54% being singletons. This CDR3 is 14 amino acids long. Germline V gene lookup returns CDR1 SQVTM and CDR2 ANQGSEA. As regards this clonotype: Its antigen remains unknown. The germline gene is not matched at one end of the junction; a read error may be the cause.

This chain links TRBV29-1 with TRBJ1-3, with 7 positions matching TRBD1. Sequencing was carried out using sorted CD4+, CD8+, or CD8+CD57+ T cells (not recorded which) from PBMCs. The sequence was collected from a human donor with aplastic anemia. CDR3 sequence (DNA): TGCAGCGTTCAGGGGTCAGGGGGTGGAAATACCATATATTTT. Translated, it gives CSVQGSGGGNTIYF.